Shown below are 28 T cell receptor beta chains from a single sample sequenced in a study of T cells in Graves' hyperthyroidism and ophthalmopathy. Researchers amplified the TCR beta CDR3 regions from RNA transcripts. TCR CDR3 regions were first amplified by RT-PCR with HTBI primers. A single record per CDR3 protein comes from TCRdb applying MiXCR to the multiplex PCR reads. The table records about 290,000 distinct CDR3 sequences, roughly 14% of them present only once. The sequenced material came from blood. These TCRs come from a woman aged 30 to 39 with Graves' hyperthyroidism that later progressed to Graves' ophthalmopathy.

This clonotype was observed at least ten times. The genes are TRBV10-3 and TRBJ2-3; TRBD2 matches 9 bases. CDR1 is ENHRY and CDR2 is SYGVKD in the germline V gene. The CDR3 totals 18 residues. The V segment lost 4 bases and the J segment 3 bases; nucleotides outside the gene matches: 14. The CDR3 region has the DNA TGTGCCATCAGTGGTCCGGGCCAAGGCGGGAGGGGAACAGATACGCAGTATTTT. Its translation is CAISGPGQGGRGTDTQYF.

This clonotype was detected only a few times. The chain recombines TRBV20-1 with TRBJ2-7, with D perhaps matching TRBD2 (5 bases). Trimming stripped 6 bases from V and 7 bases from J, with 13 bases between. Germline V CDR1 and CDR2: DFQATT, SNEGSKA (reference sequence). The CDR3 totals 11 residues. The CDR3 bases are TGCAGTGCCTCCACGACGGGGGAGCAGTACTTC. The encoded protein is CSASTTGEQYF.

At least ten counts were recorded for this clonotype. The chain has TRBV6-1 and TRBJ1-2; 8 positions agree with TRBD1. Germline V lookup: CDR1 MNHNS, CDR2 SASEGT. V lost 6 bases to trimming and J lost 9 bases; unmatched junction nucleotides: 9. The CDR3 is 13 residues long. The CDR3 is CASRSSDRVSYTF. CDR3 bases: TGTGCCAGCAGATCATCGGACAGGGTTAGCTACACCTTC.

This clonotype showed up many times. This chain links TRBV28 with TRBJ2-1; 8 bases are shared with TRBD2. The length of the CDR3 is 15 residues. V trimming: 2 bases; J trimming: 7 bases; junction bases outside the gene matches: 7. Germline V CDR1 and CDR2: MDHEN, SYDVKM. The CDR3 reads CASSLRTSSGNEQFF. The CDR3, as DNA: TGTGCCAGCAGTTTAAGGACTAGCAGTGGGAATGAGCAGTTCTTC.

There are many counts of this clonotype. The rearrangement joins TRBV30 to TRBJ2-1; 7 bases are a match to TRBD1. V lost 4 bases to trimming and J lost 6 bases; unmatched junction nucleotides: 9. From germline, CDR1 is GTSNPN and CDR2 SVGIG (reference sequence). This CDR3 is 14 amino acids long. DNA for the CDR3: TGTGCCTGGAACCGGGACAGTGCCTTCAATGAGCAGTTCTTC. Translating gives CAWNRDSAFNEQFF.

The rearrangement joins TRBV27 to TRBJ1-1; D ambiguous. Trimming took off 5 bases at V and 5 bases at J, with 9 bases between the two ends. This CDR3 is built from 12 residues. In germline, CDR1 is MNHEY, CDR2 SMNVEV (reference sequence). CDR3 sequence: CASSEPGTEAFF. In nucleotides, the CDR3 is TGTGCCAGCAGTGAGCCGGGGACTGAAGCTTTCTTT.

V gene TRBV12-3 or TRBV12-4 combines with J gene TRBJ2-5, with D possibly being TRBD1 or TRBD2 (5 bases each). This CDR3 region has 14 residues. Deletions cut 3 bases from V and 1 base from J, with 9 bases between. This chain's CDR3 is CASSFPGGQETQYF. The DNA of the CDR3 is TGTGCCAGCAGTTTCCCTGGGGGCCAAGAGACCCAGTACTTC.

Many counts were recorded for this clonotype. The chain combines TRBV9 with TRBJ2-3; 9 nucleotides match TRBD2. This CDR3 contains 17 residues. Germline values: CDR1 SGDLS, CDR2 YYNGEE. Unmatched junction bases numbered 13, after V lost 4 bases and J lost 4 bases. CDR3 sequence (DNA): TGTGCCAGCAGCAATTACGAGCGGGAGGAAATTTCAGATACGCAGTATTTT. Residues: CASSNYEREEISDTQYF.

This sequence joins TRBV2 and TRBJ2-1; 12 bases match TRBD2. The V segment lost 10 bases and the J segment 10 bases; nucleotides outside the gene matches: 23. This CDR3 has 18 amino acids. Germline V gene sequence: CDR1 SNHLY, CDR2 FYNNEI. CDR3 amino acids: CATLASGLAGFSSMEQFF. CDR3 DNA sequence: TGTGCCACTCTAGCTTCCGGACTAGCGGGATTCTCTTCTATGGAGCAGTTCTTC.

This clonotype was counted many times. This chain connects TRBV20-1 to TRBJ2-7; D is unresolved. CDR1 is DFQATT and CDR2 is SNEGSKA in the germline V gene (reference sequence). The V gene lost 5 bases and the J gene lost 3 bases, with 20 bases spanning the gap. CDR3 length: 15 residues. This chain's CDR3 is CSAVTKTFGFYEQYF. Here the CDR3 DNA reads TGCAGTGCTGTTACCAAAACCTTCGGTTTCTACGAGCAGTACTTC.

This clonotype was counted at least ten times. The rearrangement links TRBV20-1 to TRBJ2-7, with D uncertain. V lost 2 bases and J 1 base, leaving 9 bases between the germline ends. Germline assignment: CDR1 DFQATT and CDR2 SNEGSKA (reference sequence). The CDR3 totals 13 residues. This CDR3 reads CSARSKASYEQYF. The DNA for the CDR3 is TGCAGTGCTAGATCGAAGGCATCCTACGAGCAGTACTTC.

This clonotype appeared a few times. The rearrangement uses TRBV20-1 and TRBJ1-6, with a tentative D call TRBD1 (6 bases). This CDR3 spans 16 amino acids. Germline loops: CDR1 DFQATT, CDR2 SNEGSKA (reference sequence). V lost 3 bases, J lost 7 bases, and 19 bases lay in between. The CDR3 protein is CSARENQGLVNSPLHF. The CDR3, as DNA: TGCAGTGCTAGGGAAAACCAGGGGTTAGTGAATTCACCCCTCCACTTT.

This clonotype has a handful of counts. This chain joins TRBV30 and TRBJ1-4; TRBD1 matches 7 bases. CDR3 length equals 12 residues. V lost 4 bases and J lost 8; bases outside the gene matches: 4. In germline, CDR1 is GTSNPN, CDR2 SVGIG (reference sequence). The CDR3 bases are TGTGCCTGGAACAGGGGTTACGAAAAACTGTTTTTT. Translated: CAWNRGYEKLFF.

This clonotype has ten or more counts. The chain is built from TRBV7-2 and TRBJ2-3; a possible D gene is TRBD1 (5 bases). The CDR3 totals 14 residues. Germline V gene lookup returns CDR1 SGHTA and CDR2 FQGNSA. V was pared by 1 base and J by 1 base, with 6 bases between. The CDR3 DNA is TGTGCCAGCAGCTTAGAAGGGGGCACAGATACGCAGTATTTT. As protein: CASSLEGGTDTQYF.

Comments on this clonotype: A read error is possible here, since a much larger clone lies one base away. The genes are TRBV6-2 or TRBV6-3 and TRBJ2-2, with 9 bases that match TRBD2. CDR3 length: 15 residues. J gave up 4 bases and V 5 bases, and 5 bases lay outside the gene matches. Germline-derived CDR1 and CDR2 are MNHEY and SVGEGT. The CDR3 bases are TGTGCCAGCAGTAGGCGGGAGGGCCTCACCGGGGAGCTGTTTTTT. Translated: CASSRREGLTGELFF.

This clonotype was observed a handful of times. J is TRBJ1-6 and V is TRBV4-3, with 10 nucleotides matching TRBD1. With 4 bases clipped from V and 10 bases from J, the junction kept 13 bases outside the gene matches. Germline CDR1 reads LGHNA; CDR2 reads YSLEER. There are 17 residues in the CDR3. The CDR3 DNA reads as TGCGCCAGCAGCCGGAGTACCGGGACAGGGGACCCCTCACCCCTCCACTTT. Translated, it gives CASSRSTGTGDPSPLHF.

This clonotype has just one count. In DNA, the CDR3 is TGTGCCAGCAGCCGTACGGACAGGGGAGACACCATATATTTT. This sequence encodes CASSRTDRGDTIYF. The V call is TRBV7-9, the J call TRBJ1-3, with TRBD1 identical over 9 bases. The V gene's germline CDR1 is SEHNR and CDR2 FQNEAQ (reference sequence). The CDR3 totals 14 residues. Losses at the gene ends were 5 bases for V and 8 bases for J; bases not matched to a gene: 7. Variable domain in full (rest from reference TRBV7-9 and TRBJ1-3): DTGVSQNPRHKITKRGQNVTFRCDPISEHNRLYWYRQTLGQGPEFLTYFQNEAQLEKSRLLSDRFSAERPKGSFSTLEIQRTEQGDSAMYLCASSRTDRGDTIYFGEGSWLTVV.

DNA for the CDR3: TGTGCCAGCAGCGGAAACGGACAGCCCTTATCCGGGGAGCTGTTTTTT. Translation gives CASSGNGQPLSGELFF. The V call is TRBV9, the J call TRBJ2-2, with a weak D call TRBD1 (6 bases). The V gene's germline CDR1 is SGDLS and CDR2 YYNGEE. The CDR3 is 16 residues long. V was pared by 3 bases and J by 6 bases, with 18 bases between.

This clonotype showed up just a few times. J is TRBJ2-1 and V is TRBV29-1; D is undetermined. Trimming removed 7 bases at V and 5 bases at J, with 6 bases between. Germline CDR1 SQVTM, CDR2 ANQGSEA. This CDR3 comprises 10 residues. The CDR3 spells CSALDNEQFF. Written as DNA, the CDR3 is TGCAGCGCTCTAGACAATGAGCAGTTCTTC.

The chain couples TRBV28 to TRBJ2-6, with 7 bases fitting TRBD2. Germline assignment: CDR1 MDHEN and CDR2 SYDVKM. Losses at the gene ends were 7 bases for V and 0 bases for J; bases not matched to a gene: 6. The CDR3 sequence is 16 residues long. CDR3 coding DNA: TGTGCCAGCACCCCCGGGGGGTACTCTGGGGCCAACGTCCTGACTTTC. Residues: CASTPGGYSGANVLTF.

This clonotype appeared many times. The rearrangement joins TRBV10-3 to TRBJ2-3; 7 bases line up with TRBD2. The V segment lost 3 bases and the J segment 3 bases; nucleotides outside the gene matches: 9. CDR3 length: 16 residues. CDR1 and CDR2 from the germline V gene are ENHRY and SYGVKD. The CDR3 DNA follows: TGTGCCATCAGTGATTCGATTGGGAGGGGAACAGATACGCAGTATTTT. Its translation: CAISDSIGRGTDTQYF.

This clonotype was seen at least ten times. V gene TRBV20-1 combines with J gene TRBJ2-7, with 9 bases aligning to TRBD2. Germline V gene data show CDR1 as DFQATT and CDR2 as SNEGSKA (reference sequence). The CDR3 has 14 amino acids. V was pared by 6 bases and J by 2 bases, with 8 bases of the junction left unmatched. CDR3 bases: TGCAGTGCAACCGGGACTAGCCCTACCTACGAGCAGTACTTC. Residues: CSATGTSPTYEQYF.

This chain links TRBV12-3 or TRBV12-4 with TRBJ1-1, with D perhaps TRBD1 (6 bases). Trimming removed 6 bases from V and 5 bases from J, with 10 bases in between. CDR3 length: 12 amino acids. In nucleotides, the CDR3 is TGTGCCAGCAGCCTAGGACAGACTGAAGCTTTCTTT. Its protein is CASSLGQTEAFF.

This clonotype was seen ten or more times. The chain recombines TRBV3-1 with TRBJ1-6; TRBD1 aligns across 8 bases. CDR3 size: 14 residues. In germline, CDR1 is LGHDT, CDR2 YNNKEL (reference sequence). After removal of 9 bases from V and 6 bases from J, the junction contained 7 bases not matched to a gene. The chain's CDR3 is CASRQGQGNSPLHF. The CDR3 DNA is TGTGCCAGTAGGCAAGGACAGGGTAATTCACCCCTCCACTTT.

This clonotype was seen ten or more times. The chain has TRBV7-9 and TRBJ2-1, with 7 nucleotides matching TRBD2. The CDR3 extends over 17 amino acids. The V and J ends lost 5 bases and 2 bases, in that order; junction bases with no gene match: 12. The V gene's germline CDR1 is SEHNR and CDR2 FQNEAQ (reference sequence). The DNA for the CDR3 is TGTGCCAGCAGCGAATCTTTCTGGGAGGGTACCTACAATGAGCAGTTCTTC. Translated: CASSESFWEGTYNEQFF.

This chain connects TRBV7-3 to TRBJ2-1; TRBD2 aligns across 13 bases. Trimming cost V 5 bases and J 7 bases; bases outside gene matches: 8. The germline gives CDR1 SGHTA, CDR2 FQGTGA. The CDR3 runs to 16 residues. In DNA form, the CDR3 reads TGTGCCAGCAGCAAACTAGCGGGAGGGCCGGAGAATGAGCAGTTCTTC. This sequence encodes CASSKLAGGPENEQFF.

In this sample, this clonotype turned up a few times. The rearrangement joins TRBV29-1 to TRBJ1-1, with no clear D. V was trimmed by 6 bases and J by 0 bases, leaving 8 bases between them. Germline V lookup: CDR1 SQVTM, CDR2 ANQGSEA. The CDR3 extends over 12 amino acids. The CDR3 loop is CSVQRMNTEAFF. The CDR3 region has the DNA TGCAGCGTCCAACGGATGAACACTGAAGCTTTCTTT.

This clonotype appeared many times. The chain combines TRBV28 with TRBJ2-5; D might be TRBD1 (5 bases). Germline-derived CDR1 and CDR2 are MDHEN and SYDVKM. This CDR3 is 13 amino acids long. V lost 1 base and J lost 4, with 7 bases in between. The CDR3 DNA reads as TGTGCCAGCAGTTTATCAGGGCGAGAGACCCAGTACTTC. This encodes CASSLSGRETQYF.